The source of this TCR beta chain is a study of T cells after yellow fever vaccination. This clonotype was found many times. Its specificity is not known. At one end, the junction sequence differs from germline, possibly due to a read error. Study-wide results and caveats: Although most clonotypes did not, a small share appeared in both CD4 and CD8 compartments. A weaker but faster secondary response was observed, peaking on day 5 versus 15.

In making TCR cDNA, 5'RACE template switching added a universal primer site and UMIs to it. TCRdb re-derived calls from the 5' RACE reads in MiXCR, one entry per CDR3 protein. In the table there are approximately 160,000 distinct CDR3 sequences, about a tenth of which are singletons. The input for sequencing was CD8+ T cells sorted from PBMCs, taken 45 days after the yellow fever booster vaccination. The TCR originated in a man aged 18-30 years who received the YFV17D yellow fever vaccine.

In nucleotides, the CDR3 is TGTGCCAGCAGAGAAGGGGTCTTCACTGAAGCTTTCTTT. This gives the protein CASREGVFTEAFF. The chain combines TRBV6-1 with TRBJ1-1, with D perhaps matching TRBD1 (5 bases). Germline-derived CDR1 and CDR2 are MNHNS and SASEGT. The CDR3 runs to 13 residues.